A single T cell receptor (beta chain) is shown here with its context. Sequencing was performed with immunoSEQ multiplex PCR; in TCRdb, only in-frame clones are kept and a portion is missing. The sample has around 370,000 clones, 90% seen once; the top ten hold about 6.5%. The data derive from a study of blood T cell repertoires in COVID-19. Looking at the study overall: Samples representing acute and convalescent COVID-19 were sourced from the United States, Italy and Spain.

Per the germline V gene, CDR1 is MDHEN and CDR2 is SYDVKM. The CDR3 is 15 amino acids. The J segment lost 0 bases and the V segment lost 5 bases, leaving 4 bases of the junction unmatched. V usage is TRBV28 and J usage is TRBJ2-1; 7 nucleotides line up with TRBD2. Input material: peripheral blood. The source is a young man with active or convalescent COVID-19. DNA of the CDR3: TGTGCCAGCAGTCCTAGCGGAGGCTCCTACAATGAGCAGTTCTTC. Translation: CASSPSGGSYNEQFF.